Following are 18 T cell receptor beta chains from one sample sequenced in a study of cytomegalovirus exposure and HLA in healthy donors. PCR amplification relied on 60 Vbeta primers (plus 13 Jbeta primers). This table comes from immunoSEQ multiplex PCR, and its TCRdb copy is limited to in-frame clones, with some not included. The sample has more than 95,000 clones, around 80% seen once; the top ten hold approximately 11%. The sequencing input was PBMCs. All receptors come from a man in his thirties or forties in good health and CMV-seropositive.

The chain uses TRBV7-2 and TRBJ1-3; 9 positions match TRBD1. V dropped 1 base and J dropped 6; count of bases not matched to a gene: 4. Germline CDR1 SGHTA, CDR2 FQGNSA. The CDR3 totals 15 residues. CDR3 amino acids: CASSLGRTGENTIYF. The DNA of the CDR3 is TGTGCCAGCAGCTTAGGCAGGACAGGGGAAAACACCATATATTTT.

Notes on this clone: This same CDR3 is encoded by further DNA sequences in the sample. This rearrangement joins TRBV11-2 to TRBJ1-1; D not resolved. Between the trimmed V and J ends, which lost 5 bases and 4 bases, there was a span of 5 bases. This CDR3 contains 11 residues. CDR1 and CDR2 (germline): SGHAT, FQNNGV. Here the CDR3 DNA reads TGTGCCAGCAGCCCGGGCACTGAAGCTTTCTTT. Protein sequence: CASSPGTEAFF.

Here the CDR3 DNA reads TGTGCCAGCTCACCACTCTCAGGGGCCAATCAGCCCCAGCATTTT. Its translation is CASSPLSGANQPQHF. The chain couples TRBV18 to TRBJ1-5; D may be TRBD1 (6 bases). CDR3 length: 15 amino acids. Germline lookup yields CDR1 KGHSH and CDR2 LQKENI. Trimming removed 1 base from V and 3 bases from J, with 10 bases in between.

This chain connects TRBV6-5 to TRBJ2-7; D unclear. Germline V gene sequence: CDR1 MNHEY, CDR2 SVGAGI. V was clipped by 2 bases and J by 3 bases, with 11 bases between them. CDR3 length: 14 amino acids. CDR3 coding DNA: TGTGCCAGCAGTTACGGCCAGATAAACTACGAGCAGTACTTC. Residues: CASSYGQINYEQYF.

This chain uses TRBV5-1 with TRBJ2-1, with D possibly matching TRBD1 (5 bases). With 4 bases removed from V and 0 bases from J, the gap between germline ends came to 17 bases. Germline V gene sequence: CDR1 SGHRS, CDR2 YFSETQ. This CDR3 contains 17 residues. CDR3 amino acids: CASSGIGVVSSYNEQFF. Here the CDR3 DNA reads TGCGCCAGCAGCGGCATAGGGGTGGTGAGCTCCTACAATGAGCAGTTCTTC. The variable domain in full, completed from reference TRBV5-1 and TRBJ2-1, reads KAGVTQTPRYLIKTRGQQVTLSCSPISGHRSVSWYQQTPGQGLQFLFEYFSETQRNKGNFPGRFSGRQFSNSRSEMNVSTLELGDSALYLCASSGIGVVSSYNEQFFGPGTRLTVL.

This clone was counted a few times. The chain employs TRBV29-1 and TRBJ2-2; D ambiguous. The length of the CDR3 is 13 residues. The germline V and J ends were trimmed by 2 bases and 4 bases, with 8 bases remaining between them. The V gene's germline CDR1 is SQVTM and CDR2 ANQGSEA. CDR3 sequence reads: CSVELPGTGELFF. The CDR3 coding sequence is TGCAGCGTTGAACTGCCAGGCACCGGGGAGCTGTTTTTT.

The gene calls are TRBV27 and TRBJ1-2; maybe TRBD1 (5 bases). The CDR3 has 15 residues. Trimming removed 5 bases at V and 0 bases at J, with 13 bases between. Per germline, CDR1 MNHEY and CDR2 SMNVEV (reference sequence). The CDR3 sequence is CASSPGTGANYGYTF. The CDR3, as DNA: TGTGCCAGCAGTCCGGGGACGGGAGCTAACTATGGCTACACCTTC.

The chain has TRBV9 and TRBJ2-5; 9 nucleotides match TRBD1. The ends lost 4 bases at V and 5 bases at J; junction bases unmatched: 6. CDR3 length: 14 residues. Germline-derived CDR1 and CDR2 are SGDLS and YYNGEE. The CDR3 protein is CASSFGQGRETQYF. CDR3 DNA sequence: TGTGCCAGCAGCTTCGGACAGGGGCGGGAGACCCAGTACTTC.

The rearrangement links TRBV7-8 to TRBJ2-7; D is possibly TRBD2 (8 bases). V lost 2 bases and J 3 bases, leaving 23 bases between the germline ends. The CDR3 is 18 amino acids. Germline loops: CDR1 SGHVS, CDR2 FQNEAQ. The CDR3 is CASSLNGGQSGGIYEQYF. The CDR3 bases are TGTGCCAGCAGCTTAAACGGGGGACAGTCGGGAGGGATCTACGAGCAGTACTTC.

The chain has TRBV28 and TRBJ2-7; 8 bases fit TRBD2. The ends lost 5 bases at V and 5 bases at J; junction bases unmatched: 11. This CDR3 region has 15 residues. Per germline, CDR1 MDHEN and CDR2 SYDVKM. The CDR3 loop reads CASSGREREFHEQYF. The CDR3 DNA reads TGTGCCAGCAGTGGACGCGAGCGGGAGTTCCACGAGCAGTACTTC. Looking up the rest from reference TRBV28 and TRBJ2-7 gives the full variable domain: DVKVTQSSRYLVKRTGEKVFLECVQDMDHENMFWYRQDPGLGLRLIYFSYDVKMKEKGDIPEGYSVSREKKERFSLILESASTNQTSMYLCASSGREREFHEQYFGPGTRLTVT.

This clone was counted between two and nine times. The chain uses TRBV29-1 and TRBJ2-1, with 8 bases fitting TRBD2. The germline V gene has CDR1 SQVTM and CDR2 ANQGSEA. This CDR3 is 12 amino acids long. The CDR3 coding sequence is TGCAGTGTTAGCGGGGAGTACAATGAGCAGTTCTTC. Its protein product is CSVSGEYNEQFF.

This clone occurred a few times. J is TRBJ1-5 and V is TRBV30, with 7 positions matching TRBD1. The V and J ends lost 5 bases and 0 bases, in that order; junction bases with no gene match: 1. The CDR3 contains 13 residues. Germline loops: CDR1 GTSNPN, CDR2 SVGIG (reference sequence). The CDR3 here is CAWAGGSNQPQHF. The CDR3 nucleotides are TGTGCCTGGGCAGGGGGTAGCAATCAGCCCCAGCATTTT.

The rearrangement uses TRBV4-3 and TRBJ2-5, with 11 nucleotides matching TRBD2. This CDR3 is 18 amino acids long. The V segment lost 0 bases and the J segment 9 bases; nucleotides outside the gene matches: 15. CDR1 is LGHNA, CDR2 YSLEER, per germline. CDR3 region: CASSQDTTSGSMVVSQYF. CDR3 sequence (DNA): TGCGCCAGCAGCCAAGATACCACTAGCGGGAGTATGGTGGTTTCCCAGTACTTC.

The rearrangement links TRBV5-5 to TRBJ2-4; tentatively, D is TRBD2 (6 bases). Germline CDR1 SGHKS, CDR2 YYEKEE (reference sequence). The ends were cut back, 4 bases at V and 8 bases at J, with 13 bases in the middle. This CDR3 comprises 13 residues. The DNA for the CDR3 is TGTGCCAGCAGCGCAGACCGGAGGGACATTCAGTACTTC. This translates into CASSADRRDIQYF. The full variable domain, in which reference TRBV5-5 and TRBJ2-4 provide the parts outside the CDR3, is DAGVTQSPTHLIKTRGQQVTLRCSPISGHKSVSWYQQVLGQGPQFIFQYYEKEERGRGNFPDRFSARQFPNYSSELNVNALLLGDSALYLCASSADRRDIQYFGAGTRLSVL.

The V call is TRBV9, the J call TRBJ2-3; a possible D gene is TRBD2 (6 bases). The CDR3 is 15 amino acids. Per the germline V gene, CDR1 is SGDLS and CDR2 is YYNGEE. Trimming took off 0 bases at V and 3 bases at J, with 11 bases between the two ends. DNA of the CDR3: TGTGCCAGCAGCGTAGCGGGACTGGGGACAGATACGCAGTATTTT. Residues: CASSVAGLGTDTQYF.

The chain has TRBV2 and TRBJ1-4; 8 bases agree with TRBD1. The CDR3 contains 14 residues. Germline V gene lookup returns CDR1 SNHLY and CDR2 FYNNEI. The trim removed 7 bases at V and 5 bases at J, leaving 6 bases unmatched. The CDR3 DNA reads TGTGCCAGCAAAAGTCAGGGGGCGAATGAAAAACTGTTTTTT. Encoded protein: CASKSQGANEKLFF.

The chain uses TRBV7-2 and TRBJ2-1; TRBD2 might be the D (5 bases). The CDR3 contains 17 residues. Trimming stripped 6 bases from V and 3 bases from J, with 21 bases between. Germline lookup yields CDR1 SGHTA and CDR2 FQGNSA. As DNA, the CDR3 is TGTGCCAGCAGGAACAAGAGGTCTGGACTTAACTACAATGAGCAGTTCTTC. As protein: CASRNKRSGLNYNEQFF.

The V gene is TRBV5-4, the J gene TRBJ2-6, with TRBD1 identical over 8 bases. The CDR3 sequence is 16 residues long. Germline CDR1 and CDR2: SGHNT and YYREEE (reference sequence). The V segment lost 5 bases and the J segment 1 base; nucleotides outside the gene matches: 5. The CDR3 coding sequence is TGTGCCAGCAGTGACAGGGGAAAGTCTGGGGCCAACGTCCTGACTTTC. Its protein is CASSDRGKSGANVLTF.